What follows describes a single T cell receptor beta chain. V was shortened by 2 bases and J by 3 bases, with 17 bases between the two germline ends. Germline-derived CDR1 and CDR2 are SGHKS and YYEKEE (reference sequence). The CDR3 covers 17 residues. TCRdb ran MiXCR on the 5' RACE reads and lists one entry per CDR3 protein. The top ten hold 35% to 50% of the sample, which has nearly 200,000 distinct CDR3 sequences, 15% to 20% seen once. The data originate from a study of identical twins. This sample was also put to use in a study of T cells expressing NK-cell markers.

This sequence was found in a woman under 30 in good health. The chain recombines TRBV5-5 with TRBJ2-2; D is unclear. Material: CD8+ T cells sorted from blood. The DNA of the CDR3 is TGTGCCAGCAGCTTACTATCCACCCCAATCGACACCGGGGAGCTGTTTTTT. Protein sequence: CASSLLSTPIDTGELFF.